Below are 23 T cell receptor beta chains sequenced from a single sample in a study of CD8+CD57+ T cells in acquired aplastic anemia. Profiles of TCR beta VDJ and CDR3 were generated from a genomic DNA template. TCRdb used MiXCR to reprocess the reads, holding one entry per CDR3 protein. The sample carries 260,000 or so distinct CDR3 sequences, 82% recorded once. The patients chosen for sequencing had shown expansion of CD8+CD57+ cells (detected by flow cytometry). The sample taken for sequencing was sorted CD4+, CD8+, or CD8+CD57+ T cells (not recorded which) from PBMCs. These receptors all come from a human donor with aplastic anemia.

Remarks on this clonotype: A read error is likely, as this CDR3 ends without the conserved phenylalanine or tryptophan. No DNA is shown, since the ends of the CDR3 on it are uncertain; the CDR3 is the one TCRdb lists. The chain couples TRBV7-8 to TRBJ2-1; TRBD2, the D gene given by the table, was not confirmed from the DNA. Germline CDR1 reads SGHVS; CDR2 reads FQNEAQ. Including both end residues, the CDR3 is 13 amino acids long. The CDR3 is CASSAGGGDGTLA.

The rearrangement joins TRBV7-8 to TRBJ2-7; TRBD1 aligns across 10 bases. Germline CDR1 and CDR2: SGHVS and FQNEAQ. The CDR3 totals 16 residues. V was pared by 3 bases and J by 5 bases, with 10 bases of the junction left unmatched. Written as DNA, the CDR3 is TGTGCCAGCAGCTTTCATCCAGACGGGACAGGGGACGAGCAGTACGTC. Its translation: CASSFHPDGTGDEQYV.

The chain has TRBV5-5 and TRBJ2-3; a weak D match, TRBD2 (6 bases). The CDR3 covers 15 residues. Trimming took off 4 bases at V and 5 bases at J, with 17 bases between the two ends. Germline CDR1 and CDR2: SGHKS and YYEKEE (reference sequence). The CDR3 region has the DNA TGTGCCAGCAGCCTCTGCGTTCGCGGGATAGATACGCAGTATTTT. It encodes CASSLCVRGIDTQYF.

This chain uses TRBV29-1 with TRBJ2-1; D perhaps matches TRBD2 (6 bases). Germline assignment: CDR1 SQVTM and CDR2 ANQGSEA. This CDR3 has 13 residues. The CDR3 region is CGRSDGGIHEQFF. The CDR3 DNA is TGCGGCAGGAGTGATGGGGGGATCCATGAGCAGTTCTTC.

This clonotype came up a few times. A much larger clone differs from this one at a single base, so this may be a read error. This sequence joins TRBV7-9 and TRBJ2-6; D remains ambiguous. CDR3 length: 9 amino acids. Germline CDR1 reads SEHNR; CDR2 reads FQNEAQ (reference sequence). Trimming removed 1 base at V and 16 bases at J, with 2 bases between. For the CDR3, the DNA is TGTGCCAGCAGCTTAGAGCTGACTTTC. Encoded protein: CASSLELTF.

This clonotype was detected only a few times. The chain carries TRBV24-1 and TRBJ2-3, with TRBD2 matching 11 bases. Trimming cost V 10 bases and J 3 bases; bases outside gene matches: 5. The CDR3 consists of 14 residues. In germline, CDR1 is KGHDR, CDR2 SFDVKD. CDR3 DNA: TGTGCCACAGGCCGACTAGCGGGAACAGATACGCAGTATTTT. It is translated as CATGRLAGTDTQYF.

This chain joins TRBV7-2 and TRBJ1-6; D is possibly TRBD1 (6 bases). Trimming shortened V by 3 bases and J by 16 bases, and 25 bases separated the two germline ends. The CDR3 runs 16 residues. In germline, CDR1 is SGHTA, CDR2 FQGNSA. CDR3 amino acids: CASSLRGGGYNSPLHF. In DNA form, the CDR3 reads TGTGCCAGCAGCTTGAGGGGGGGCGGCTATAATTCGCCGCTCCACTTT.

The chain combines TRBV7-2 with TRBJ1-4; tentatively, D is TRBD1 (5 bases). This CDR3 region has 15 residues. V lost 5 bases to trimming and J lost 17 bases, with 27 bases between them. Germline CDR1 and CDR2: SGHTA and FQGNSA. The DNA of the CDR3 is TGTGCCAGCAGCATACAGGCAGCGGCTGACCTTTCCTACTTTTTT. Protein product: CASSIQAAADLSYFF.

This clonotype was seen a few times. The chain combines TRBV6-5 with TRBJ1-1, with no clear D. The V end lost 4 bases, the J end lost 5 bases, and 11 bases lay between the germline ends. Per the germline V gene, CDR1 is MNHEY and CDR2 is SVGAGI. This CDR3 has 13 residues. CDR3 residues: CASSLRDLTEAFF. The CDR3 nucleotides read TGTGCCAGCAGTTTGCGAGACCTTACTGAAGCTTTCTTT.

On this clonotype: The conserved final phenylalanine or tryptophan is absent from the CDR3, which likely points to a read error. The DNA is left out, because the CDR3 cannot be placed on it with certainty; the CDR3 is given as TCRdb lists it. V usage is TRBV9 and J usage is TRBJ2-3; the D call in the table, TRBD1, was not verified against the DNA. Inclusive of both ends, the CDR3 amounts to 13 amino acids. Per germline, CDR1 SGDLS and CDR2 YYNGEE. The CDR3 is CASSEGGTEHRYV.

This clonotype was counted once. The chain couples TRBV7-9 to TRBJ2-3, with 7 nucleotides matching TRBD2. Germline loops: CDR1 SEHNR, CDR2 FQNEAQ (reference sequence). The J segment lost 6 bases and the V segment lost 5 bases, leaving 8 bases of the junction unmatched. The CDR3 spans 14 residues. The CDR3 DNA reads TGTGCCAGCAGCCAAGCGGGGAGTCCCGATACGCAGTATTTT. This encodes CASSQAGSPDTQYF. Combining the CDR3 with reference TRBV7-9 and TRBJ2-3 gives the whole variable domain DTGVSQNPRHKITKRGQNVTFRCDPISEHNRLYWYRQTLGQGPEFLTYFQNEAQLEKSRLLSDRFSAERPKGSFSTLEIQRTEQGDSAMYLCASSQAGSPDTQYFGPGTRLTVL.

This clonotype was recorded only once. The missing conserved phenylalanine or tryptophan at the end of this CDR3 makes a read error likely. The DNA is omitted, as the CDR3 cannot be located on it reliably, and the CDR3 follows TCRdb's listing. The chain has TRBV19 and TRBJ1-6. The CDR3 totals 16 residues, both ends included. CDR1 and CDR2 (germline): LNHDA, SQIVND (reference sequence). The CDR3: CASSIASASYNSPLFV.

On this clonotype: At one of its ends the junction is not consistent with the germline gene, which may arise from a read error. V gene TRBV24-1 combines with J gene TRBJ2-1; TRBD2 might be the D (5 bases). This CDR3 is 12 amino acids long. Germline assignment: CDR1 KGHDR and CDR2 SFDVKD. In DNA, the CDR3 is TGTGCCACCAAGGACTTATACAATGAGCAATTCTTC. This gives the protein CATKDLYNEQFF.

Only a few counts were recorded for this clonotype. A read error may account for a junction end that differs from germline. V is TRBV7-6 and J is TRBJ2-3; D possibly uses TRBD1 or TRBD2 (5 bases each). The CDR3 is made up of 14 amino acids. CDR1 and CDR2 (germline): SGHVS, FNYEAQ. The CDR3 DNA reads as TGTGCCAGCACCTTAGCGAGGGGTCCCTCTACGCAGTATTTT. Encoded protein: CASTLARGPSTQYF.

On this clonotype: A read error may produce the germline difference seen at one junction end. This chain links TRBV2 with TRBJ2-7; TRBD2 might be the D (6 bases). In germline, CDR1 is SNHLY, CDR2 FYNNEI. This CDR3 is built from 17 residues. As DNA, the CDR3 is TGTGCCAGCAGTGATGGGGGGATACATGAGCAGTCCTTCGGGCCAGACTTC. Its protein is CASSDGGIHEQSFGPDF.

The chain is built from TRBV19 and TRBJ2-1; D perhaps matches TRBD2 (6 bases). Per the germline V gene, CDR1 is LNHDA and CDR2 is SQIVND (reference sequence). V was cut by 1 base and J by 6 bases, with 10 bases left in between. There are 14 residues in the CDR3. The chain's CDR3 is CASSIGGLTNEQFF. The CDR3 DNA reads TGTGCCAGTAGTATAGGGGGACTCACCAATGAGCAGTTCTTC.

Comments on this clonotype: The junction does not match germline at one end; this may be a read error. The chain recombines TRBV7-2 with TRBJ1-1; D unresolved. The germline V gene encodes CDR1 SGHTA and CDR2 FQGNSA. The CDR3 has 15 residues. The CDR3 nucleotides read TGTGCCAGCAGCTTGAATCTGACCGCCAACACTGGAGCTTTCTTT. Encoded protein: CASSLNLTANTGAFF. Combining the CDR3 with reference TRBV7-2 and TRBJ1-1 gives the whole variable domain GAGVSQSPSNKVTEKGKDVELRCDPISGHTALYWYRQSLGQGLEFLIYFQGNSAPDKSGLPSDRFSAERTGGSVSTLTIQRTQQEDSAVYLCASSLNLTANTGAFFGQGTRLTVV.

This rearrangement joins TRBV20-1 to TRBJ2-3, with 14 nucleotides matching TRBD2. Germline V gene lookup returns CDR1 DFQATT and CDR2 SNEGSKA (reference sequence). The CDR3 contains 16 residues. J gave up 5 bases and V 1 base, and 5 bases lay outside the gene matches. CDR3 amino acids: CSARGEGTSGRDTQYF. The CDR3 DNA follows: TGCAGTGCTAGAGGAGAGGGGACTAGCGGGAGAGATACGCAGTATTTT.

As for this clonotype: An end of the junction does not agree with germline; a read error may underlie this. The genes are TRBV5-8 and TRBJ2-1, with TRBD1 matching 10 bases. Germline lookup yields CDR1 SGHTS and CDR2 YDEGEE. The CDR3 sequence is 12 residues long. CDR3 nucleotide sequence: TGTGCCAGCAGGTGGGACAGGGGAAGTCTGTCCTTC. Translating it yields CASRWDRGSLSF.

As regards this clonotype: The junction differs from germline at one of its ends, possibly a read error. The V gene is TRBV11-3, the J gene TRBJ2-5, with D unclear. The CDR3 totals 14 residues. CDR1 SGHNT and CDR2 YENEEA come from the germline V gene. This chain's CDR3 is CATSLGLTQETQYF. The CDR3 nucleotides read TGTGCCACCAGCTTAGGTCTGACGCAAGAGACCCAGTACTTC.

The chain recombines TRBV25-1 with TRBJ1-2, with D perhaps matching TRBD1 (5 bases). Germline V lookup: CDR1 MGHDK, CDR2 SYGVNS. The CDR3 has 15 amino acids. With 1 base removed from V and 6 bases from J, the gap between germline ends came to 15 bases. Here the CDR3 DNA reads TGTGCCAGCAGTGAATTAGGGACGGAGAAGAATGGCTACACCTTC. Encoded protein: CASSELGTEKNGYTF.

Worth noting for this clonotype: Compared with germline, one end of the junction differs, possibly owing to a read error. CDR3 region: CASSSGGRSRYPVF. The CDR3 region has the DNA TGTGCCAGCAGTTCTGGCGGGAGGTCCCGATACCCAGTATTT. V usage is TRBV7-3 and J usage is TRBJ2-3, with 8 bases identical to TRBD2. This CDR3 contains 14 residues. Germline V gene lookup returns CDR1 SGHTA and CDR2 FQGTGA.

Remarks on this clonotype: The junction departs from the called germline gene at one end, perhaps through a read error. V is TRBV7-8 and J is TRBJ2-3; possible D gene TRBD2, 6 bases. Germline CDR1 is SGHVS and CDR2 is FQNEAQ. This CDR3 has 14 amino acids. As DNA, the CDR3 is TGTGCCAGCAGCTGGGACGGGGGTCCCGATACGCGGTATTTT. It yields the protein CASSWDGGPDTRYF.